One and the same sample provided the 24 T cell receptor beta chains below, sequenced in a study of T cell responses to AZD1222 COVID-19 vaccine. Libraries were prepared by immunoSEQ multiplex PCR; TCRdb keeps only in-frame clonotypes and omits some of them. The sample holds about 160,000 clones, around 90% seen once. This specimen was peripheral blood, taken on day 0 of AZD1222 vaccination. All receptors come from an adult in good health.

The V and J genes are TRBV5-1 and TRBJ2-5; no firm D call. The V end was cut by 0 bases, the J end by 5 bases, with 11 bases between. The CDR3 has 14 residues. Germline-derived CDR1 and CDR2 are SGHRS and YFSETQ. The CDR3 nucleotides read TGCGCCAGCAGCTTGGAACGGCCACGCGAGACCCAGTACTTC. Amino acids: CASSLERPRETQYF. Filled out from reference TRBV5-1 and TRBJ2-5, the complete variable domain reads KAGVTQTPRYLIKTRGQQVTLSCSPISGHRSVSWYQQTPGQGLQFLFEYFSETQRNKGNFPGRFSGRQFSNSRSEMNVSTLELGDSALYLCASSLERPRETQYFGPGTRLLVL.

This clone was seen a single time. V usage is TRBV28 and J usage is TRBJ1-5; no definite D call. The CDR3 has 13 amino acids. Trimming left V 6 bases short and J 3 bases short, with 9 bases between. CDR1 MDHEN and CDR2 SYDVKM come from the germline V gene. The CDR3 protein is CASSQQNNQPQHF. The CDR3 bases are TGTGCCAGCAGCCAGCAAAACAATCAGCCCCAGCATTTT.

The chain is built from TRBV28 and TRBJ2-1; the D gene could be TRBD1 or TRBD2 (5 bases each). This CDR3 spans 14 amino acids. Deletions cut 6 bases from V and 8 bases from J, with 17 bases between. Germline-derived CDR1 and CDR2 are MDHEN and SYDVKM. CDR3 coding DNA: TGTGCCAGCAGCGCCGGGACCTTAGTATATGAGCAGTTCTTC. This gives the protein CASSAGTLVYEQFF.

CDR3 protein: CASSADSGLTVNTEAFF. CDR3 coding DNA: TGTGCCAGCAGCGCTGACTCGGGGCTGACGGTGAACACTGAAGCTTTCTTT. The gene calls are TRBV13 and TRBJ1-1, with D possibly being TRBD1 (5 bases). There are 17 residues in the CDR3. Germline CDR1 is PRHDT and CDR2 is FYEKMQ (reference sequence). V was cut by 5 bases and J by 0 bases, with 19 bases left in between.

The J gene is TRBJ1-6, the V gene TRBV19, with 10 bases lining up with TRBD1. Germline loops: CDR1 LNHDA, CDR2 SQIVND (reference sequence). The junction had 4 bases not matched to a gene; V was cut back by 3 bases and J by 11 bases. The CDR3 has 14 amino acids. The CDR3 is CASSIRDRGAPLHF. The CDR3 nucleotides read TGTGCCAGTAGTATCCGGGACAGGGGTGCACCCCTCCACTTT.

V and J are TRBV4-2 and TRBJ2-3; 14 bases agree with TRBD2. The V and J ends lost 2 bases and 5 bases, in that order; junction bases with no gene match: 6. In germline, CDR1 is LGHNA, CDR2 YNFKEQ. The length of the CDR3 is 17 residues. CDR3 nucleotide sequence: TGTGCCAGCAGCCAACTCGGACTAGCGGGAGGACTAGATACGCAGTATTTT. Its protein product is CASSQLGLAGGLDTQYF.

V usage is TRBV4-1 and J usage is TRBJ1-6; no firm D call. V lost 7 bases, J lost 0 bases, and 10 bases lay in between. Germline assignment: CDR1 MGHRA and CDR2 YSYEKL. The CDR3 is made up of 15 amino acids. In DNA, the CDR3 is TGCGCCAGCACGTCGGTCAGCTCCTATAATTCACCCCTCCACTTT. Translated: CASTSVSSYNSPLHF.

CDR3 residues: CASGHQAREQYF. The DNA for the CDR3 is TGTGCCAGCGGCCATCAGGCAAGGGAGCAGTACTTC. The V call is TRBV6-6, the J call TRBJ2-7; no definite D call. The CDR3 is 12 residues long. V was shortened by 8 bases and J by 7 bases, with 15 bases between the two germline ends. Looked up from germline, CDR1 is MNHNY and CDR2 is SVGAGI (reference sequence).

The chain carries TRBV3-1 (or the pseudogene TRBV3-2) and TRBJ2-1; 11 bases agree with TRBD2. V was pared by 2 bases and J by 6 bases, with 3 bases of the junction left unmatched. The CDR3 covers 15 residues. CDR1 is LGHDT and CDR2 is YNNKEL in the germline V gene (reference sequence). The CDR3 DNA follows: TGTGCCAGCAGCCAAAGGACTAGCGGGTTCAATGAGCAGTTCTTC. Protein product: CASSQRTSGFNEQFF.

The chain couples TRBV4-2 to TRBJ2-7; TRBD2 aligns across 8 bases. CDR3 size: 15 residues. V was clipped by 1 base and J by 6 bases; unmatched bases: 8. CDR1 is LGHNA, CDR2 YNFKEQ, per germline. For the CDR3, the DNA is TGTGCCAGCAGCCAAGCCCAGAGCGGGAGCATCGAGCAGTACTTC. Translating gives CASSQAQSGSIEQYF.

V usage is TRBV21-1 and J usage is TRBJ1-2; TRBD1 is the table's D call, not checked against the DNA. TRBV21-1 is described as a pseudogene. This CDR3 spans 15 amino acids. In DNA, the CDR3 is TGTGCCAGCAGCATCCGACAGGGGGCTGACTATGGCTACACCTTC. Translation gives CASSIRQGADYGYTF.

The rearrangement uses TRBV18 and TRBJ2-7, with TRBD1 as a possible D gene (5 bases). The CDR3 is made up of 14 amino acids. V lost 5 bases and J lost 0, with 11 bases in between. The germline V gene encodes CDR1 KGHSH and CDR2 LQKENI. CDR3 amino acids: CASSTGPNSYEQYF. CDR3 in DNA: TGTGCCAGCTCAACAGGACCGAACTCCTACGAGCAGTACTTC. The full variable domain, with the rest looked up from reference TRBV18 and TRBJ2-7, is NAGVMQNPRHLVRRRGQEARLRCSPMKGHSHVYWYRQLPEEGLKFMVYLQKENIIDESGMPKERFSAEFPKEGPSILRIQQVVRGDSAAYFCASSTGPNSYEQYFGPGTRLTVT.

The rearrangement joins TRBV2 to TRBJ2-2, with 7 bases that match TRBD2. From germline, CDR1 is SNHLY and CDR2 FYNNEI. This CDR3 is built from 15 residues. The V gene end was trimmed by 5 bases and the J gene end by 3 bases; junction bases not matched to a gene: 6. CDR3 loop: CASSSGGRDTGELFF. Here the CDR3 DNA reads TGTGCCAGCAGTTCGGGCGGGAGAGACACCGGGGAGCTGTTTTTT. Filled out from reference TRBV2 and TRBJ2-2, the complete variable domain reads EPEVTQTPSHQVTQMGQEVILRCVPISNHLYFYWYRQILGQKVEFLVSFYNNEISEKSEIFDDQFSVERPDGSNFTLKIRSTKLEDSAMYFCASSSGGRDTGELFFGEGSRLTVL.

The chain carries TRBV3-1 (or the pseudogene TRBV3-2) and TRBJ2-1; 9 nucleotides line up with TRBD2. V was clipped by 0 bases and J by 4 bases; unmatched bases: 4. The V gene's germline CDR1 is LGHDT and CDR2 YNNKEL (reference sequence). CDR3 length equals 16 residues. The CDR3 region is CASSQDAREGYNEQFF. As DNA, the CDR3 is TGTGCCAGCAGCCAAGATGCGCGGGAGGGATACAATGAGCAGTTCTTC.

This clone has just one count. The gene calls are TRBV12-3 or TRBV12-4 and TRBJ2-4, with D unclear. Trimming left V 4 bases short and J 7 bases short, with 5 bases between. The CDR3 runs to 11 residues. This chain's CDR3 is CASSSANIQYF. The CDR3 DNA reads TGTGCCAGCAGTTCAGCCAACATTCAGTACTTC.

The V and J genes are TRBV6-5 and TRBJ2-1; the D gene could be TRBD1 or TRBD2 (5 bases each). This CDR3 spans 14 amino acids. Trimming shortened V by 2 bases and J by 10 bases, and 15 bases separated the two germline ends. CDR1 and CDR2 (germline): MNHEY, SVGAGI. Here the CDR3 DNA reads TGTGCCAGCAGTTACACGGACGCCGGGACGGAGCAGTTCTTC. This translates into CASSYTDAGTEQFF.

This chain uses TRBV7-9 with TRBJ1-2; 9 nucleotides match TRBD1. V shed 4 bases, J shed 8 bases, and the junction held 2 bases outside the gene matches. Germline assignment: CDR1 SEHNR and CDR2 FQNEAQ (reference sequence). The CDR3 spans 12 residues. This chain's CDR3 is CASSSGQGGYTF. CDR3 DNA sequence: TGTGCCAGCAGCTCAGGACAGGGGGGCTACACCTTC.

Sample share makes this clone medium-sized (0.01 to 0.1%). This sequence joins TRBV10-1 and TRBJ2-3; 7 bases are a match to TRBD1. V lost 2 bases to trimming and J lost 1 base; unmatched junction nucleotides: 6. The germline V gene has CDR1 WNHNN and CDR2 SYGVQD (reference sequence). The CDR3 runs to 16 residues. For the CDR3, the DNA is TGCGCCAGCAGTGAGGTAACAGGGGAAGGCACAGATACGCAGTATTTT. Translation gives CASSEVTGEGTDTQYF.

This clone was detected only once. The chain has TRBV27 and TRBJ2-1; a weak D match, TRBD1 (5 bases). Between the trimmed V and J ends, which lost 5 bases and 5 bases, there was a span of 7 bases. Germline V gene sequence: CDR1 MNHEY, CDR2 SMNVEV (reference sequence). The CDR3 length is 12 residues. CDR3 DNA sequence: TGTGCCAGCAGTAAGGACAACAATGAGCAGTTCTTC. Protein: CASSKDNNEQFF.

The rearrangement uses TRBV9 and TRBJ2-7; 7 bases line up with TRBD2. With V trimmed by 4 bases and J by 3 bases, 28 bases remained unmatched. The CDR3 consists of 21 residues. Per the germline V gene, CDR1 is SGDLS and CDR2 is YYNGEE. CDR3: CASSPRLTIGAGASSLYEQYF. In nucleotides, the CDR3 is TGTGCCAGCAGCCCACGACTGACTATCGGTGCGGGAGCTTCTTCGCTCTACGAGCAGTACTTC.

This clone was seen only once. The V call is TRBV2, the J call TRBJ1-6, with 7 nucleotides matching TRBD1. CDR1 is SNHLY, CDR2 FYNNEI, per germline. The CDR3 loop spans 14 amino acids. V lost 6 bases and J lost 9; bases outside the gene matches: 8. This chain's CDR3 is CASRRQGSSSPLHF. The DNA for the CDR3 is TGTGCCAGCAGACGACAGGGATCAAGTTCACCCCTCCACTTT.

This sequence joins TRBV2 and TRBJ2-3, with 12 bases that match TRBD2. CDR1 SNHLY and CDR2 FYNNEI come from the germline V gene. V lost 6 bases and J lost 5; bases outside the gene matches: 9. The CDR3 consists of 16 residues. This CDR3 reads CASSELAGGPGDTQYF. CDR3 DNA sequence: TGTGCCAGCAGCGAGCTAGCGGGAGGGCCGGGAGATACGCAGTATTTT.

The chain has TRBV4-1 and TRBJ1-1; D is ambiguous. Per the germline V gene, CDR1 is MGHRA and CDR2 is YSYEKL. Trimming took 0 bases from V and 1 from J, leaving 9 bases between them. The CDR3 spans 15 residues. The CDR3 DNA follows: TGCGCCAGCAGCCAAGAGGACCGAAGGAACACTGAAGCTTTCTTT. Amino acid sequence: CASSQEDRRNTEAFF.

The chain couples TRBV5-1 to TRBJ1-3; maybe TRBD1 (5 bases). V was trimmed by 4 bases and J by 4 bases, leaving 21 bases between them. The CDR3 totals 17 residues. Germline assignment: CDR1 SGHRS and CDR2 YFSETQ. In DNA form, the CDR3 reads TGCGCCAGCAGCCCGGTAGGGCAGGGAGCAGGAGGAAACACCATATATTTT. Protein: CASSPVGQGAGGNTIYF.